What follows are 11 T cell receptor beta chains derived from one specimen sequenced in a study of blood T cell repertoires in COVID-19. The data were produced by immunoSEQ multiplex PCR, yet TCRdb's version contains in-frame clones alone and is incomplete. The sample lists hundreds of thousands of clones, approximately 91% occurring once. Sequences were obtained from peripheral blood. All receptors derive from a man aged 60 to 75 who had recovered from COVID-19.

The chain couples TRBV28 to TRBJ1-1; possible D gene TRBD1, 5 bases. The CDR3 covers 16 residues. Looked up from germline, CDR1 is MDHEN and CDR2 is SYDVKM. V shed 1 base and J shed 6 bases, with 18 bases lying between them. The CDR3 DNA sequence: TGTGCCAGCAGTTTATTCGACAGCTCTCAGAGCTCTGAAGCTTTCTTT. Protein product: CASSLFDSSQSSEAFF.

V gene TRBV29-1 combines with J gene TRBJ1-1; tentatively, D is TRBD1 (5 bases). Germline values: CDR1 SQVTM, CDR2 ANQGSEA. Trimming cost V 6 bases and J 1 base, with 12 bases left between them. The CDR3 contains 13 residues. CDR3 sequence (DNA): TGCAGCGTGGAGGGACGGGCGAACACTGAAGCTTTCTTT. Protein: CSVEGRANTEAFF.

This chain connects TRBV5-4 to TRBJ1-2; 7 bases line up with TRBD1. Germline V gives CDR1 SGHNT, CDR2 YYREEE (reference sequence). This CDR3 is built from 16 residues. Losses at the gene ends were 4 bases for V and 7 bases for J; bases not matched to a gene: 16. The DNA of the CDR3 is TGTGCCAGCAGCCCCGCCCTTCACAGGGGAAGAGGTGGCTACACCTTC. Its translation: CASSPALHRGRGGYTF.

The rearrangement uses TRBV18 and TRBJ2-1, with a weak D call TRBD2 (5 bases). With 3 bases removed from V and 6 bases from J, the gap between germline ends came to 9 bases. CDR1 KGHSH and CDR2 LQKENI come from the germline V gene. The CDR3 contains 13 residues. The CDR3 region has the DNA TGTGCCAGCTCACCCGGACTGAGCAATGAGCAGTTCTTC. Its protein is CASSPGLSNEQFF. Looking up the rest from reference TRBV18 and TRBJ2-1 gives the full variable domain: NAGVMQNPRHLVRRRGQEARLRCSPMKGHSHVYWYRQLPEEGLKFMVYLQKENIIDESGMPKERFSAEFPKEGPSILRIQQVVRGDSAAYFCASSPGLSNEQFFGPGTRLTVL.

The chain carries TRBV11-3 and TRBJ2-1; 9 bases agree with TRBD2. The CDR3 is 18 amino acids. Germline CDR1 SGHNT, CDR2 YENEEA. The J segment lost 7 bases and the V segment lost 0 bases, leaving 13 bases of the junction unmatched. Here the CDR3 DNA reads TGTGCCAGCAGCTTAGATTTGCGGGGGGGCGGATTGGGTAATGAGCAGTTCTTC. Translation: CASSLDLRGGGLGNEQFF.

The chain's CDR3 is CASSQMAQPQHF. For the CDR3, the DNA is TGTGCCAGCAGCCAGATGGCACAGCCCCAGCATTTT. The chain has TRBV5-8 and TRBJ1-5; the D is unclear. The length of the CDR3 is 12 residues. V lost 4 bases and J lost 7, with 9 bases in between. Germline CDR1 and CDR2: SGHTS and YDEGEE.

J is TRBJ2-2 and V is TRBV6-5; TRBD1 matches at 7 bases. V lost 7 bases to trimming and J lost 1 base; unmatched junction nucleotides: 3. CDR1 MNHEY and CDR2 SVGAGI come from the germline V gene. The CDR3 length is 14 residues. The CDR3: CASIRDRNTGELFF. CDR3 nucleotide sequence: TGTGCCAGCATCCGGGACAGGAACACCGGGGAGCTGTTTTTT.

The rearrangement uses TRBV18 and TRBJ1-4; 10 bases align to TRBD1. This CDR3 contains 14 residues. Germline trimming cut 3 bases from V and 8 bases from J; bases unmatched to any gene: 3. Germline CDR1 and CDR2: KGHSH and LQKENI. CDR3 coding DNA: TGTGCCAGCTCACCGGAGACAGGGGGCGAAAAACTGTTTTTT. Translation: CASSPETGGEKLFF.

For the CDR3, the DNA is TGTGCCACCAGTGACCCCGGACAGAGCCCCAATGAGCAGTTCTTC. Its translation is CATSDPGQSPNEQFF. This rearrangement joins TRBV24-1 to TRBJ2-1, with D maybe TRBD1 (6 bases). Per the germline V gene, CDR1 is KGHDR and CDR2 is SFDVKD. The length of the CDR3 is 15 residues. Trimming removed 4 bases from V and 6 bases from J, with 15 bases in between.

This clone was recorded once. CDR3 bases: TGTGCCAGCAGTCTCCCTGGACAGACTAACACCGGGGAGCTGTTTTTT. The encoded protein is CASSLPGQTNTGELFF. The V and J genes are TRBV27 and TRBJ2-2; D is possibly TRBD1 (6 bases). Germline CDR1 reads MNHEY; CDR2 reads SMNVEV (reference sequence). This CDR3 is built from 16 residues. Trimming took 5 bases from V and 2 from J, leaving 15 bases between them.

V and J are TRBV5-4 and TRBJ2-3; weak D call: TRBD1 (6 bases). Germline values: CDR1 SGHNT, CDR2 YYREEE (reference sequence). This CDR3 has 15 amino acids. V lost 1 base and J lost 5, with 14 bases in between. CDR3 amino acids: CASSLPGQYLDTQYF. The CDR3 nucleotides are TGTGCCAGCAGCTTGCCCGGACAGTACCTAGATACGCAGTATTTT.